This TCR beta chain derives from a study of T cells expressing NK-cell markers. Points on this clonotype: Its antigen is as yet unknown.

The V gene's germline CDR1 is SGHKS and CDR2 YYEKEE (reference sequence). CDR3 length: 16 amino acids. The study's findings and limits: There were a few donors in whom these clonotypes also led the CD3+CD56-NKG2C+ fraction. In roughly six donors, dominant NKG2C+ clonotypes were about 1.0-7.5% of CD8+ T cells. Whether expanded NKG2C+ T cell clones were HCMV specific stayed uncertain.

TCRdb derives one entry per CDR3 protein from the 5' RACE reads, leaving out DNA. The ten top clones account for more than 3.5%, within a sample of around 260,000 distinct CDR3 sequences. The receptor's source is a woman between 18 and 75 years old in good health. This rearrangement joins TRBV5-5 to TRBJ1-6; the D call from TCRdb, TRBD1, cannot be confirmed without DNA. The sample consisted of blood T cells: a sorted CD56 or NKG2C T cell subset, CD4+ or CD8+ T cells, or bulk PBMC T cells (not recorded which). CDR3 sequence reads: CASSLQSGTENSPLHF.